These 2 T cell receptor beta chains came from one sample sequenced in a study of T cells after yellow fever vaccination. A single record per CDR3 protein comes from TCRdb applying MiXCR to the 5' RACE reads. The sample carries 250,000 or so distinct CDR3 sequences, over 3% recorded once. Specimen: PBMCs, collected 15 days after the yellow fever booster vaccination. The receptors originated from a man between 18 and 35 years old who received the YFV17D yellow fever vaccine.

This clonotype has a count of ten or more. CDR3 sequence: CASSQRPQGIGGTDTQYF. CDR3 DNA: TGTGCCAGCAGCCAACGCCCTCAGGGGATTGGGGGCACAGATACGCAGTATTTT. The rearrangement uses TRBV7-2 and TRBJ2-3, with D perhaps TRBD1 (6 bases). The CDR3 is 18 residues long. Germline CDR1 reads SGHTA; CDR2 reads FQGNSA. V shed 5 bases and J shed 1 base, with 22 bases lying between them.

This chain uses TRBV27 with TRBJ1-6, with TRBD1 matching over 10 bases. CDR1 is MNHEY and CDR2 is SMNVEV in the germline V gene (reference sequence). The length of the CDR3 is 19 residues. Losses at the gene ends were 4 bases for V and 0 bases for J; bases not matched to a gene: 9. In DNA, the CDR3 is TGTGCCAGCAGTTCCCTCGGGACAGGGGAGAGCTCCTATAATTCACCCCTCCACTTT. Translation gives CASSSLGTGESSYNSPLHF.